Below are 26 T cell receptor beta chains sequenced from a single sample in a study of T cells after posttransplantation cyclophosphamide. Method: immunoSEQ multiplex PCR; TCRdb's copy keeps in-frame clones and lacks some. The sample presents more than 30,000 clones, none singletons. Source material: PBMCs. These receptors originate from a girl aged 10 to 17 in good health, CMV-negative, and a related stem cell transplant donor.

This clone was counted only a few times. V usage is TRBV9 and J usage is TRBJ2-7; 7 bases agree with TRBD2. CDR1 is SGDLS and CDR2 is YYNGEE in the germline V gene. This CDR3 contains 16 residues. The V segment lost 0 bases and the J segment 2 bases; nucleotides outside the gene matches: 8. DNA of the CDR3: TGTGCCAGCAGCGTAGGGGGCGGGAGTGAGACCTACGAGCAGTACTTC. It translates to CASSVGGGSETYEQYF.

This chain links TRBV7-2 with TRBJ1-2; D unresolved. The germline gives CDR1 SGHTA, CDR2 FQGNSA. This CDR3 is 15 amino acids long. Trimming pared 6 bases from V and 7 bases from J, leaving 21 bases between. The CDR3 here is CASSRWFRTGSGYTF. CDR3 bases: TGTGCCAGCAGTCGATGGTTCCGGACGGGAAGTGGCTACACCTTC.

This clone was counted at least ten times. V and J are TRBV6-5 and TRBJ1-3, with D possibly TRBD1 on 5 matching bases. Germline V lookup: CDR1 MNHEY, CDR2 SVGAGI. The CDR3 sequence is 15 residues long. Trimming pared 4 bases from V and 4 bases from J, leaving 14 bases between. The CDR3 DNA reads as TGTGCCAGCAGTTCTCTACAGGTCTCCGGAAACACCATATATTTT. As protein: CASSSLQVSGNTIYF.

This clone was seen ten or more times. The CDR3 protein is CASSLWGTENEKLFF. CDR3 DNA sequence: TGTGCCAGCAGTTTATGGGGGACAGAGAATGAAAAACTGTTTTTT. This sequence joins TRBV28 and TRBJ1-4; 7 bases map to TRBD1. This CDR3 has 15 amino acids. The V gene end was trimmed by 0 bases and the J gene end by 5 bases; junction bases not matched to a gene: 3. Germline CDR1 is MDHEN and CDR2 is SYDVKM.

This clone was seen only a few times. The V and J genes are TRBV7-2 and TRBJ1-1; D remains ambiguous. The CDR3 spans 13 residues. Germline CDR1 and CDR2: SGHTA and FQGNSA. V was trimmed by 3 bases and J by 3 bases, leaving 8 bases between them. DNA of the CDR3: TGTGCCAGCAGCTTGGCTGCGGACACTGAAGCTTTCTTT. This gives the protein CASSLAADTEAFF.

This clone showed up many times. The chain joins TRBV10-3 to TRBJ2-1; 10 bases are a match to TRBD2. CDR1 and CDR2 (germline): ENHRY, SYGVKD. The junction had 9 bases not matched to a gene; V was cut back by 7 bases and J by 6 bases. The CDR3 is 15 residues long. CDR3 sequence reads: CAIKLRASGGNEQFF. The CDR3 DNA follows: TGTGCCATCAAATTGCGCGCTAGCGGGGGCAATGAGCAGTTCTTC.

This clone was observed at least ten times. The V gene is TRBV7-8, the J gene TRBJ2-7; the match to TRBD1 covers 7 bases. The germline V gene has CDR1 SGHVS and CDR2 FQNEAQ. CDR3 size: 14 residues. Trimming took 4 bases from V and 3 from J; bases not matched to a gene: 6. CDR3 sequence reads: CASSSTTGNYEQYF. CDR3 DNA sequence: TGTGCCAGCAGCTCGACGACAGGGAACTACGAGCAGTACTTC.

This clone has a count of ten or more. The chain carries TRBV20-1 and TRBJ1-2; D is perhaps TRBD1 (6 bases). The CDR3 contains 11 residues. The V and J ends lost 7 bases and 4 bases respectively, with 10 bases between them. Germline values: CDR1 DFQATT, CDR2 SNEGSKA (reference sequence). The CDR3 coding sequence is TGCAGTGTCGTGACAGGCTATGGCTACACCTTC. This sequence encodes CSVVTGYGYTF.

This clone was recorded a few times. The CDR3 DNA sequence: TGTGCCAGCAGTTTAGCGGGATACGAGCAGTACTTC. Protein product: CASSLAGYEQYF. The chain carries TRBV28 and TRBJ2-7, with a weak D call TRBD2 (6 bases). The V gene's germline CDR1 is MDHEN and CDR2 SYDVKM. CDR3 length equals 12 residues. Trimming left V 2 bases short and J 4 bases short, with 6 bases between.

The table lists this clone with a few counts. The rearrangement links TRBV29-1 to TRBJ1-1; 7 nucleotides match TRBD1. The CDR3 extends over 11 amino acids. The J segment lost 7 bases and the V segment lost 4 bases, leaving 3 bases of the junction unmatched. Germline CDR1 SQVTM, CDR2 ANQGSEA. The CDR3 loop is CSVGGGIEAFF. CDR3 sequence (DNA): TGCAGCGTTGGAGGGGGCATTGAAGCTTTCTTT. Combining the CDR3 with reference TRBV29-1 and TRBJ1-1 gives the whole variable domain SAVISQKPSRDICQRGTSLTIQCQVDSQVTMMFWYRQQPGQSLTLIATANQGSEATYESGFVIDKFPISRPNLTFSTLTVSNMSPEDSSIYLCSVGGGIEAFFGQGTRLTVV.

A few counts support this clone. This chain uses TRBV7-8 with TRBJ1-4; possibly TRBD1 for D (5 bases). This CDR3 region has 15 residues. Germline V lookup: CDR1 SGHVS, CDR2 FQNEAQ. The germline V and J ends were trimmed by 2 bases and 0 bases, with 7 bases remaining between them. The CDR3 bases are TGTGCCAGCAGCTTACTACAGGCAACTAATGAAAAACTGTTTTTT. Residues: CASSLLQATNEKLFF.

This clone has a handful of counts. The chain employs TRBV28 and TRBJ2-3, with 13 bases matching TRBD2. This CDR3 comprises 16 residues. J was trimmed by 7 bases and V by 5 bases; bases with no gene match: 9. Germline V lookup: CDR1 MDHEN, CDR2 SYDVKM. The CDR3 region is CASSLRTSGSMNTQYF. The DNA for the CDR3 is TGTGCCAGCAGTCTCCGGACTAGCGGGAGTATGAATACGCAGTATTTT. Variable domain in full (rest from reference TRBV28 and TRBJ2-3): DVKVTQSSRYLVKRTGEKVFLECVQDMDHENMFWYRQDPGLGLRLIYFSYDVKMKEKGDIPEGYSVSREKKERFSLILESASTNQTSMYLCASSLRTSGSMNTQYFGPGTRLTVL.

At least ten counts were recorded for this clone. The chain recombines TRBV28 with TRBJ1-2; 7 nucleotides agree with TRBD1. CDR3 size: 15 residues. Trimming cost V 3 bases and J 2 bases; bases outside gene matches: 6. Germline assignment: CDR1 MDHEN and CDR2 SYDVKM. CDR3 region: CASSFAGQANYGYTF. The CDR3, as DNA: TGTGCCAGCAGTTTTGCTGGACAGGCAAACTATGGCTACACCTTC.

This clone was recorded a few times. The sample holds other DNA sequences that translate to the same CDR3. This sequence joins TRBV28 and TRBJ1-2, with D unresolved. With 3 bases removed from V and 3 bases from J, the gap between germline ends came to 8 bases. Germline CDR1 MDHEN, CDR2 SYDVKM. The CDR3 length is 13 residues. DNA for the CDR3: TGTGCCAGCAGTTTGGGAGGTGACTATGGCTACACCTTC. It is translated as CASSLGGDYGYTF.

This clone was recorded a few times. The chain links TRBV11-2 to TRBJ2-3, with 9 positions matching TRBD1. Germline loops: CDR1 SGHAT, CDR2 FQNNGV. The J segment lost 0 bases and the V segment lost 5 bases, leaving 12 bases of the junction unmatched. CDR3 size: 18 residues. CDR3 DNA: TGTGCCAGCAGCCATCCGGGACAGGGAGAGGTTAGCACAGATACGCAGTATTTT. The encoded protein is CASSHPGQGEVSTDTQYF.

This clone was counted a few times. The rearrangement links TRBV9 to TRBJ1-4; 7 bases map to TRBD1. The CDR3 extends over 16 amino acids. After removal of 1 base from V and 5 bases from J, the junction contained 8 bases not matched to a gene. Germline CDR1 is SGDLS and CDR2 is YYNGEE. The CDR3 nucleotides are TGTGCCAGCAGCGTATCCCAGGGGGGCGCGAATGAAAAACTGTTTTTT. It codes for CASSVSQGGANEKLFF.

In its sample, this clone was seen many times. The V and J genes are TRBV20-1 and TRBJ1-2; D is uncertain. The CDR3 extends over 11 amino acids. V was pared by 4 bases and J by 2 bases, with 5 bases between. CDR1 and CDR2 from the germline V gene are DFQATT and SNEGSKA (reference sequence). CDR3 residues: CSAKENYGYTF. The CDR3 DNA reads as TGCAGTGCTAAGGAGAACTATGGCTACACCTTC.

This clone was seen repeatedly, ten times or more. The chain combines TRBV30 with TRBJ1-6, with 10 nucleotides matching TRBD1. The ends lost 0 bases at V and 10 bases at J; junction bases unmatched: 3. Germline-derived CDR1 and CDR2 are GTSNPN and SVGIG (reference sequence). This CDR3 comprises 14 residues. In nucleotides, the CDR3 is TGTGCCTGGAGTGTGGGACAGGGGCCCTCACCCCTCCACTTT. The encoded protein is CAWSVGQGPSPLHF.

This clone was seen more than once but under ten times. The genes are TRBV29-1 and TRBJ2-1, with D perhaps TRBD2 (6 bases). This CDR3 comprises 14 residues. V lost 3 bases and J lost 2, with 11 bases in between. CDR1 SQVTM and CDR2 ANQGSEA come from the germline V gene. The CDR3, as DNA: TGCAGCGTTGACGGCGGGGCCGCCTACAATGAGCAGTTCTTC. Protein product: CSVDGGAAYNEQFF.

This clone was observed a few times. The rearrangement links TRBV5-1 to TRBJ1-2; a possible D gene is TRBD1 (6 bases). Trimming took off 3 bases at V and 4 bases at J, with 19 bases between the two ends. This CDR3 region has 16 residues. The germline CDR1 and CDR2 sequences are SGHRS and YFSETQ. DNA for the CDR3: TGCGCCAGCAGCTCCGTAGGGGGGGCGGATTCCTATGGCTACACCTTC. Protein sequence: CASSSVGGADSYGYTF.

There are a few counts of this clone. The chain couples TRBV15 to TRBJ2-4, with D possibly being TRBD1 (6 bases). Per the germline V gene, CDR1 is LNHNV and CDR2 is YYDKDF (reference sequence). Between the trimmed V and J ends, which lost 2 bases and 0 bases, there was a span of 14 bases. The CDR3 length is 17 residues. CDR3 protein: CATSRNTRGKAKNIQYF. CDR3 sequence (DNA): TGTGCCACCAGCAGAAACACTAGGGGGAAAGCCAAAAACATTCAGTACTTC.

This clone was detected many times. The rearrangement links TRBV19 to TRBJ2-1, with 8 bases fitting TRBD2. The CDR3 consists of 14 residues. CDR1 and CDR2 (germline): LNHDA, SQIVND (reference sequence). With 3 bases clipped from V and 7 bases from J, the junction kept 5 bases outside the gene matches. The DNA of the CDR3 is TGTGCCAGTAGTATCTCTCGGGGGGGTAATGAGCAGTTCTTC. This encodes CASSISRGGNEQFF.

In its sample, this clone was seen many times. The chain uses TRBV9 and TRBJ1-2; D perhaps matches TRBD1 (6 bases). The CDR3 spans 14 residues. V lost 0 bases and J 6 bases, leaving 12 bases between the germline ends. Germline V CDR1 and CDR2: SGDLS, YYNGEE. The DNA of the CDR3 is TGTGCCAGCAGCGTAGAGCGGGGGCTCAATGGCTACACCTTC. Amino acid sequence: CASSVERGLNGYTF.

This clone came up many times. The chain links TRBV9 to TRBJ2-2; D perhaps matches TRBD1 (6 bases). CDR1 and CDR2 (germline): SGDLS, YYNGEE. The CDR3 is 14 residues long. The ends were cut back, 0 bases at V and 7 bases at J, with 10 bases in the middle. The CDR3 loop reads CASSVGGLGGELFF. CDR3 nucleotide sequence: TGTGCCAGCAGCGTAGGGGGGCTGGGCGGGGAGCTGTTTTTT.

This clone was recorded at least ten times. The rearrangement joins TRBV28 to TRBJ1-2; D perhaps matches TRBD1 (5 bases). Germline assignment: CDR1 MDHEN and CDR2 SYDVKM. The CDR3 is made up of 14 amino acids. V dropped 5 bases and J dropped 2 bases, with 12 bases sitting between them. The CDR3: CASSAGGTNYGYTF. In DNA form, the CDR3 reads TGTGCCAGCAGTGCCGGCGGGACCAACTATGGCTACACCTTC.

CDR3 amino acids: CASSFGHLGQPQHF. CDR3 DNA sequence: TGTGCCAGCAGTTTTGGACACCTGGGTCAGCCCCAGCATTTT. The chain couples TRBV28 to TRBJ1-5; D might be TRBD1 (5 bases). Germline V gene lookup returns CDR1 MDHEN and CDR2 SYDVKM. Deletions cut 3 bases from V and 6 bases from J, with 12 bases between. This CDR3 is built from 14 residues.